The rows below give T cell receptor beta chains drawn from one sample of a study of T cell repertoires in cytomegalovirus infection. TCRdb processed the reads anew with MiXCR; each CDR3 protein has one entry. Among roughly 100,000 distinct CDR3 sequences listed, more than 15% were seen once. The source material was PBMCs. These receptors originate from a human donor in good health (CMV status not recorded). Some clones in this sample may be carry-over from other donors' samples. Each CDR3 is given with its conserved first and last residue. D genes are given only for firm matches. The size field is filled for only some rows; it gives once, few, many or a size class.

cdr3_aa: CASSYRQGTGANVLTF
cdr3_nt: TGTGCCAGCAGTTACCGACAGGGGACTGGGGCCAACGTCCTGACTTTC
clone_size: few
v_call: TRBV6-6
d_call: TRBD1
j_call: TRBJ2-6

cdr3_aa: CASSRDFITDTQYF
cdr3_nt: TGTGCCAGCTCAAGGGACTTTATCACAGATACGCAGTATTTT
clone_size: -
v_call: TRBV18
d_call: -
j_call: TRBJ2-3

cdr3_aa: CASSLEGQGWDTQYF
cdr3_nt: TGTGCCAGCAGCCTCGAGGGACAGGGTTGGGATACGCAGTATTTT
clone_size: many
v_call: TRBV7-3
d_call: TRBD1
j_call: TRBJ2-3

cdr3_aa: CASSYSTGSGAETQYF
cdr3_nt: TGTGCCAGCAGTTACTCGACAGGATCCGGGGCGGAGACCCAGTACTTC
clone_size: -
v_call: TRBV6-2/TRBV6-3
d_call: -
j_call: TRBJ2-5

cdr3_aa: CASSTSGGPYNEQFF
cdr3_nt: TGTGCCAGTAGTACCAGCGGGGGGCCCTACAATGAGCAGTTCTTC
clone_size: few
v_call: TRBV19
d_call: TRBD2
j_call: TRBJ2-1

cdr3_aa: CASRSDRGLVTQYF
cdr3_nt: TGTGCCAGCAGATCGGACAGGGGGCTGGTGACCCAGTACTTC
clone_size: few
v_call: TRBV6-5
d_call: TRBD1
j_call: TRBJ2-5

cdr3_aa: CASSLTSGGRFF
cdr3_nt: TGTGCCAGCAGCCTCACTAGCGGGGGGCGGTTCTTC
clone_size: many
v_call: TRBV7-9
d_call: TRBD2
j_call: TRBJ2-1

cdr3_aa: CAIKPWTDSYEQYF
cdr3_nt: TGTGCCATCAAACCTTGGACAGACTCCTACGAGCAGTACTTC
clone_size: few
v_call: TRBV10-3
d_call: -
j_call: TRBJ2-7

cdr3_aa: CASSLSSVEGETQYF
cdr3_nt: TGTGCCAGCAGTTTATCGAGCGTCGAGGGAGAGACCCAGTACTTC
clone_size: few
v_call: TRBV27
d_call: -
j_call: TRBJ2-5

cdr3_aa: CASGRTRSTDTQYF
cdr3_nt: TGTGCCAGCGGAAGGACACGGAGCACAGATACGCAGTATTTT
clone_size: few
v_call: TRBV2
d_call: -
j_call: TRBJ2-3

cdr3_aa: CASSLNGQSYTF
cdr3_nt: TGTGCCAGCAGCTTAAACGGACAATCCTACACCTTC
clone_size: -
v_call: TRBV7-9
d_call: -
j_call: TRBJ1-2

cdr3_aa: CASSTVFPQETQYF
cdr3_nt: TGCGCCAGCAGCACAGTTTTCCCCCAAGAGACCCAGTACTTC
clone_size: few
v_call: TRBV4-1
d_call: -
j_call: TRBJ2-5

cdr3_aa: CASSERTDTQYF
cdr3_nt: TGTGCCAGCAGTGAAAGGACAGATACGCAGTATTTT
clone_size: few
v_call: TRBV2
d_call: -
j_call: TRBJ2-3

cdr3_aa: CSATRDRGFYGYTF
cdr3_nt: TGCAGTGCTACCCGGGACAGGGGGTTCTATGGCTACACCTTC
clone_size: -
v_call: TRBV20-1
d_call: TRBD1
j_call: TRBJ1-2

cdr3_aa: CASAEGGLNEQFF
cdr3_nt: TGTGCCAGCGCGGAGGGGGGGTTGAATGAGCAGTTCTTC
clone_size: -
v_call: TRBV12-3/TRBV12-4
d_call: -
j_call: TRBJ2-1

cdr3_aa: CASSQGAANTEAFF
cdr3_nt: TGTGCCAGCAGCCAGGGGGCTGCGAACACTGAAGCTTTCTTT
clone_size: -
v_call: TRBV12-3/TRBV12-4
d_call: TRBD1
j_call: TRBJ1-1

cdr3_aa: CASSSGTGGPREAFF
cdr3_nt: TGCGCCAGCAGCTCTGGGACCGGAGGTCCCCGGGAGGCTTTCTTT
clone_size: few
v_call: TRBV5-1
d_call: -
j_call: TRBJ1-1

cdr3_aa: CASSLSGGAADTQYF
cdr3_nt: TGTGCCAGCAGCCTCAGCGGGGGGGCTGCAGATACGCAGTATTTT
clone_size: many
v_call: TRBV7-2
d_call: TRBD2
j_call: TRBJ2-3

cdr3_aa: CASSATQGYEQYF
cdr3_nt: TGTGCCAGCAGCGCAACACAGGGCTACGAGCAGTACTTC
clone_size: many
v_call: TRBV7-9
d_call: -
j_call: TRBJ2-7

cdr3_aa: CASSYVEDSEAFF
cdr3_nt: TGTGCCAGCAGTTACGTGGAGGACTCTGAAGCTTTCTTT
clone_size: many
v_call: TRBV6-2/TRBV6-3
d_call: -
j_call: TRBJ1-1

cdr3_aa: CASSQKIIGGAYNEQFF
cdr3_nt: TGCGCCAGCAGCCAGAAAATCATCGGGGGAGCCTACAATGAGCAGTTCTTC
clone_size: -
v_call: TRBV4-1
d_call: -
j_call: TRBJ2-1

cdr3_aa: CSADTGGKNTIYF
cdr3_nt: TGCAGTGCTGATACAGGGGGCAAGAACACCATATATTTT
clone_size: many
v_call: TRBV20-1
d_call: TRBD1
j_call: TRBJ1-3

cdr3_aa: CASSLTPGEQYF
cdr3_nt: TGTGCCAGCAGCCTGACCCCGGGCGAGCAGTACTTC
clone_size: -
v_call: TRBV5-4
d_call: -
j_call: TRBJ2-7

cdr3_aa: CASSLQVDTEAFF
cdr3_nt: TGTGCCAGCAGTCTACAGGTTGACACTGAAGCTTTCTTT
clone_size: once
v_call: TRBV7-3
d_call: -
j_call: TRBJ1-1

cdr3_aa: CASSLRSSRGTGELFF
cdr3_nt: TGTGCCAGCAGCTTACGAAGTAGCCGGGGGACCGGGGAGCTGTTTTTT
clone_size: -
v_call: TRBV7-2
d_call: -
j_call: TRBJ2-2

cdr3_aa: CASSFMGASYNEQFF
cdr3_nt: TGTGCCAGCAGCTTTATGGGGGCTTCCTACAATGAGCAGTTCTTC
clone_size: -
v_call: TRBV7-9
d_call: -
j_call: TRBJ2-1

cdr3_aa: CASSLQENQPQHF
cdr3_nt: TGTGCCAGCAGCTTACAAGAGAATCAGCCCCAGCATTTT
clone_size: many
v_call: TRBV7-2
d_call: -
j_call: TRBJ1-5

cdr3_aa: CASSYTGGNQPQHF
cdr3_nt: TGTGCCAGCAGTTACACCGGAGGCAATCAGCCCCAGCATTTT
clone_size: few
v_call: TRBV6-2/TRBV6-3
d_call: -
j_call: TRBJ1-5

cdr3_aa: CASSLLRISNQPQHF
cdr3_nt: TGTGCCAGCAGTTTATTAAGGATTAGCAATCAGCCCCAGCATTTT
clone_size: many
v_call: TRBV28
d_call: -
j_call: TRBJ1-5

cdr3_aa: CASSLRVGTSGYEQYF
cdr3_nt: TGTGCCAGCAGCTTACGTGTCGGGACTAGCGGGTACGAGCAGTACTTC
clone_size: few
v_call: TRBV7-2
d_call: TRBD2
j_call: TRBJ2-7

cdr3_aa: CASSLDVGQYTDTQYF
cdr3_nt: TGTGCCAGCAGCTTGGATGTGGGACAGTACACAGATACGCAGTATTTT
clone_size: -
v_call: TRBV5-6
d_call: TRBD1
j_call: TRBJ2-3

cdr3_aa: CASSLGAGRTDTQYF
cdr3_nt: TGTGCCAGCAGCTTAGGGGCAGGGCGAACAGATACGCAGTATTTT
clone_size: many
v_call: TRBV7-2
d_call: -
j_call: TRBJ2-3

cdr3_aa: CASKPGGSQNSPLHF
cdr3_nt: TGTGCCAGCAAGCCTGGTGGCAGCCAAAATTCACCCCTCCACTTT
clone_size: -
v_call: TRBV27
d_call: -
j_call: TRBJ1-6

cdr3_aa: CASSAQSINTEAFF
cdr3_nt: TGTGCCAGCAGTGCTCAGAGTATAAACACTGAAGCTTTCTTT
clone_size: -
v_call: TRBV2
d_call: -
j_call: TRBJ1-1

cdr3_aa: CASSQEGSMQETQYF
cdr3_nt: TGTGCCAGCAGCCAAGAAGGGAGTATGCAAGAGACCCAGTACTTC
clone_size: -
v_call: TRBV4-2
d_call: -
j_call: TRBJ2-5

cdr3_aa: CSVVGTANTGELFF
cdr3_nt: TGCAGCGTTGTTGGGACAGCTAACACCGGGGAGCTGTTTTTT
clone_size: few
v_call: TRBV29-1
d_call: TRBD1
j_call: TRBJ2-2

cdr3_aa: CASSEGLRAYEQYF
cdr3_nt: TGTGCCAGCAGTGAGGGACTGCGGGCCTACGAGCAGTACTTC
clone_size: -
v_call: TRBV2
d_call: -
j_call: TRBJ2-7

cdr3_aa: CASSLSWGEQYF
cdr3_nt: TGTGCCAGCAGCTTGTCCTGGGGAGAGCAGTACTTC
clone_size: many
v_call: TRBV7-2
d_call: -
j_call: TRBJ2-7

cdr3_aa: CATRRDGRSPLHF
cdr3_nt: TGTGCCACCCGAAGGGATGGGCGGTCACCCCTCCACTTT
clone_size: few
v_call: TRBV15
d_call: -
j_call: TRBJ1-6

cdr3_aa: CASSTGPGNEQFF
cdr3_nt: TGTGCCAGCAGCACGGGACCGGGGAATGAGCAGTTCTTC
clone_size: many
v_call: TRBV7-3
d_call: -
j_call: TRBJ2-1

cdr3_aa: CASSFRERYNEQFF
cdr3_nt: TGTGCCAGCAGTTTCCGGGAACGATACAATGAGCAGTTCTTC
clone_size: -
v_call: TRBV12-3/TRBV12-4
d_call: -
j_call: TRBJ2-1

cdr3_aa: CASSPTGGDEQYF
cdr3_nt: TGTGCCAGCAGTCCTACAGGGGGCGACGAGCAGTACTTC
clone_size: few
v_call: TRBV27
d_call: TRBD1
j_call: TRBJ2-7

cdr3_aa: CASCQTGGSGEQYF
cdr3_nt: TGCGCCAGCTGCCAGACAGGGGGATCGGGAGAGCAGTACTTC
clone_size: few
v_call: TRBV5-1
d_call: TRBD1
j_call: TRBJ2-7

cdr3_aa: CASSAGLAVTYNEQFF
cdr3_nt: TGTGCCAGCAGCGCAGGACTAGCGGTCACCTACAATGAGCAGTTCTTC
clone_size: many
v_call: TRBV5-5
d_call: TRBD2
j_call: TRBJ2-1

cdr3_aa: CASSLAQRAYGYTF
cdr3_nt: TGTGCCAGCAGCTTAGCACAGAGGGCCTATGGCTACACCTTC
clone_size: many
v_call: TRBV7-9
d_call: -
j_call: TRBJ1-2

cdr3_aa: CSAPRTSGGNGELFF
cdr3_nt: TGCAGTGCTCCCCGGACTAGCGGGGGGAACGGGGAGCTGTTTTTT
clone_size: -
v_call: TRBV20-1
d_call: TRBD2
j_call: TRBJ2-2

cdr3_aa: CASRSGTDYGYTF
cdr3_nt: TGTGCCAGCAGGTCCGGGACAGACTATGGCTACACCTTC
clone_size: many
v_call: TRBV12-3/TRBV12-4
d_call: TRBD1
j_call: TRBJ1-2

cdr3_aa: CASGGGGPGELFF
cdr3_nt: TGTGCCTCCGGCGGCGGGGGACCCGGGGAGCTGTTTTTT
clone_size: many
v_call: TRBV10-3
d_call: TRBD2
j_call: TRBJ2-2

cdr3_aa: CASSLTPARNTEAFF
cdr3_nt: TGTGCCAGCAGCTTGACACCAGCCAGGAACACTGAAGCTTTCTTT
clone_size: few
v_call: TRBV5-5
d_call: -
j_call: TRBJ1-1

cdr3_aa: CASSLGAGGSYEQYF
cdr3_nt: TGTGCCAGCAGCTTAGGGGCAGGGGGGTCCTACGAGCAGTACTTC
clone_size: -
v_call: TRBV7-8
d_call: -
j_call: TRBJ2-7

cdr3_aa: CAISEGTDTQYF
cdr3_nt: TGTGCCATCAGTGAGGGAACAGATACGCAGTATTTT
clone_size: -
v_call: TRBV10-3
d_call: -
j_call: TRBJ2-3

cdr3_aa: CAISEGGNNQPQHF
cdr3_nt: TGTGCCATCAGTGAGGGGGGAAACAATCAGCCCCAGCATTTT
clone_size: -
v_call: TRBV10-3
d_call: -
j_call: TRBJ1-5

cdr3_aa: CASGSTYEQYF
cdr3_nt: TGTGCCAGCGGTTCCACCTACGAGCAGTACTTC
clone_size: few
v_call: TRBV12-3/TRBV12-4
d_call: -
j_call: TRBJ2-7

cdr3_aa: CASSEAGGPEETQYF
cdr3_nt: TGTGCCAGCAGTGAAGCGGGGGGGCCAGAGGAGACCCAGTACTTC
clone_size: -
v_call: TRBV2
d_call: -
j_call: TRBJ2-5

cdr3_aa: CASSTLTDTQYF
cdr3_nt: TGTGCCAGCAGCACGCTCACAGATACGCAGTATTTT
clone_size: -
v_call: TRBV7-2
d_call: -
j_call: TRBJ2-3

cdr3_aa: CSARGVDYGYTF
cdr3_nt: TGCAGTGCTAGGGGGGTAGACTATGGCTACACCTTC
clone_size: few
v_call: TRBV20-1
d_call: -
j_call: TRBJ1-2

cdr3_aa: CASSLRWTGMNTEAFF
cdr3_nt: TGTGCCAGCAGCCTTCGTTGGACAGGTATGAACACTGAAGCTTTCTTT
clone_size: many
v_call: TRBV7-2
d_call: TRBD1
j_call: TRBJ1-1

cdr3_aa: CASSPTGDSTDTQYF
cdr3_nt: TGTGCCAGCAGCCCCACAGGGGATAGCACAGATACGCAGTATTTT
clone_size: few
v_call: TRBV6-6
d_call: TRBD1
j_call: TRBJ2-3